The rows below give T cell receptor beta chains drawn from one sample of a study of cytomegalovirus exposure and HLA in healthy donors. Data came from immunoSEQ multiplex PCR; TCRdb stores just in-frame clones and leaves some out. The sample includes some 180,000 clones, roughly 85% seen only once; the top ten take roughly 4.5%. Material: PBMCs. The receptor source for this set is a woman aged 25-40 years in good health and CMV-seropositive. Both conserved end residues are part of each CDR3. D genes are given only for firm matches. Not all rows give a size; the values are once, few, many and, for expanded clones, a class.

- TRBJ2-7 TRBV6-6 - CASSYSGGGTYEQYF TGTGCCAGCAGTTACTCCGGGGGTGGAACCTACGAGCAGTACTTC
once TRBJ1-3 TRBV29-1 - CSVLPTGIGNTIYF TGCAGCGTCCTACCGACAGGAATTGGAAACACCATATATTTT
- TRBJ2-7 TRBV27 TRBD2 CASSSPAGGELEQYF TGTGCCAGCAGTTCCCCCGCGGGGGGAGAACTCGAGCAGTACTTC
- TRBJ2-7 TRBV5-6 TRBD1 CASSFPGTGTKQYF TGTGCCAGCAGCTTTCCCGGGACAGGGACAAAGCAGTACTTC
- TRBJ2-4 TRBV29-1 - CSVGGGWGNIQYF TGCAGCGTTGGTGGGGGGTGGGGGAACATTCAGTACTTC
- TRBJ1-1 TRBV7-9 - CASSTSGTPNTEAFF TGTGCCAGCAGCACCTCTGGGACACCGAACACTGAAGCTTTCTTT
- TRBJ2-1 TRBV9 - CASSVYGGIYNEQFF TGTGCCAGCAGCGTATACGGCGGGATTTACAATGAGCAGTTCTTC
- TRBJ2-7 TRBV7-2 - CASRWTAEQYF TGTGCCAGCAGATGGACAGCCGAGCAGTACTTC
- TRBJ2-3 TRBV5-1 - CASSLDGGTFTDTQYF TGCGCCAGCAGCTTGGATGGGGGGACTTTCACAGATACGCAGTATTTT
- TRBJ1-5 TRBV6-5 - CASRRGPNQPQHF TGTGCCAGCCGCAGAGGGCCCAATCAGCCCCAGCATTTT
- TRBJ2-5 TRBV6-5 TRBD1 CASSLTGGVETRYF TGTGCCAGCAGTTTGACAGGGGGCGTAGAGACCCGGTACTTC
few TRBJ2-1 TRBV5-1 - CASSLAGNPPNEQFF TGCGCCAGCAGCTTGGCCGGGAACCCTCCCAATGAGCAGTTCTTC
- TRBJ2-7 TRBV7-8 - CASSSLQRTEPYEQYF TGTGCCAGCAGCTCCTTACAGCGGACCGAACCCTACGAGCAGTACTTC
- TRBJ2-7 TRBV2 - CASRETGYEQYF TGTGCCAGCAGGGAAACCGGTTACGAGCAGTACTTC
- TRBJ2-1 TRBV7-9 - CASRLLTGKTYNEQFF TGTGCCAGCAGATTGCTAACAGGGAAAACCTACAATGAGCAGTTCTTC
- TRBJ1-2 TRBV10-1 - CASSRRQATYGYTF TGCGCCAGCAGCCGAAGACAGGCCACTTATGGCTACACCTTC
- TRBJ1-5 TRBV7-2 TRBD1 CASSLVWGDSSGQPQHF TGTGCCAGCAGCTTAGTTTGGGGGGACAGTTCAGGCCAGCCCCAGCATTTT
- TRBJ2-2 TRBV27 TRBD1 CASRPWTGGTGELFF TGTGCCAGCAGACCATGGACAGGGGGCACCGGGGAGCTGTTTTTT
- TRBJ2-2 TRBV5-1 TRBD2 CASRLAGVIGELFF TGCGCCAGCAGGCTAGCGGGAGTTATCGGGGAGCTGTTTTTT
- TRBJ1-3 TRBV5-1 - CASSRAGGPSGNTIYF TGCGCCAGCAGCCGTGCAGGTGGGCCCTCTGGAAACACCATATATTTT
- TRBJ1-2 TRBV5-4 TRBD1 CASSFRGTGNYGYTF TGTGCCAGCAGCTTTCGAGGGACAGGGAACTATGGCTACACCTTC
- TRBJ2-7 TRBV6-1 TRBD1 CASSPQGTGGTQQYF TGTGCCAGCAGCCCCCAAGGGACAGGGGGCACTCAGCAGTACTTC